This T cell receptor beta chain appears in the sequencing data of a study of T cells in Graves' hyperthyroidism and ophthalmopathy. With a duration under 2 months, the hyperthyroidism was newly diagnosed in patients aged 18 to 65. PBMCs were obtained from about 10 ml fresh peripheral blood. In germline, CDR1 is SGHTA, CDR2 FQGNSA. V was pared by 2 bases and J by 5 bases, with 16 bases between. This CDR3 is 16 amino acids long. The table lists this clonotype with many counts. RNA transcripts gave rise to amplified TCR beta CDR3 regions. The primer set for the first-round RT-PCR of the TCR CDR3 was HTBI. TCRdb re-called the multiplex PCR reads through MiXCR, storing one row per CDR3 protein. Seen here are roughly 350,000 distinct CDR3 sequences, 11% to 15% observed once, and the top ten hold 20% to 25%.

The J gene is TRBJ2-1, the V gene TRBV7-2; D perhaps matches TRBD2 (5 bases). Sequenced: blood. The source of this sequence is a woman aged 25 to 45 with Graves' hyperthyroidism. The CDR3 DNA sequence: TGTGCCAGCAGCTTAAAGACGGGGAGACCCCACAATGAGCAGTTCTTC. Its protein is CASSLKTGRPHNEQFF.